This is a list of T cell receptor beta chains from one sample in a study of T cells in Graves' hyperthyroidism and ophthalmopathy. TCRdb used MiXCR to reprocess the multiplex PCR reads, holding one entry per CDR3 protein. The table records 500,000 to 600,000 distinct CDR3 sequences, approximately 49% of them present only once. The sample comprised peripheral blood or thyroid tissue (not recorded which). The receptors shown here come from an adult woman with Graves' disease, either hyperthyroidism or ophthalmopathy (not recorded which). Both conserved end residues are part of each CDR3. A D gene is named only where the DNA matches it firmly. Some rows mark clone size as missing; the rest say once, few, many or name a class of expanded clone.

TRBV20-1	TRBJ1-6	-	-	CSALLGVGSPLHF	TGCAGTGCTTTGTTAGGGGTGGGTTCACCCCTCCACTTT
TRBV29-1	TRBJ2-7	-	once	CSKYSSARAGSSYEQYF	TGCAGCAAGTACAGCAGTGCTAGGGCGGGTAGCTCCTACGAGCAGTACTTC
TRBV9	TRBJ1-2	-	-	CASSSRTSRYGYTF	TGTGCCAGCAGCTCGAGGACATCTCGCTATGGCTACACCTTC
TRBV7-2	TRBJ2-7	-	-	CASSLLAEQYF	TGTGCCAGCAGCTTACTAGCCGAGCAGTACTTC
TRBV7-8	TRBJ2-7	-	-	CASSLLRAPLIGSSYEQYF	TGTGCCAGCAGCTTACTCCGGGCGCCCTTGATAGGGAGCTCCTACGAGCAGTACTTC
TRBV20-1	TRBJ1-6	TRBD1	many	CSAPDRGAIGNSPLHF	TGCAGTGCCCCAGACAGGGGTGCAATCGGTAATTCACCCCTCCACTTT
TRBV20-1	TRBJ2-1	TRBD2	-	CSARLAGGLGEQFF	TGCAGTGCTAGGCTAGCGGGAGGGCTGGGTGAGCAGTTCTTC
TRBV7-3	TRBJ1-1	-	many	CASSLTGGNTEAFF	TGTGCCAGCAGCTTGACAGGTGGGAACACTGAAGCTTTCTTT
TRBV19	TRBJ1-2	TRBD1	-	CASRRQGDYGYTF	TGTGCCAGTAGACGACAGGGCGACTATGGCTACACCTTC
TRBV7-4	TRBJ1-1	-	-	CASSPRSHLTEAFF	TGTGCCAGCAGCCCCCGCAGCCATCTCACTGAAGCTTTCTTT
TRBV19	TRBJ2-7	TRBD2	-	CASRPSGRNPYEQYF	TGTGCCAGTAGGCCTAGCGGGAGGAACCCCTACGAGCAGTACTTC
TRBV29-1	TRBJ2-3	TRBD1	-	CSVETGKGADTQYF	TGCAGCGTTGAGACAGGGAAGGGTGCAGATACGCAGTATTTT
TRBV9	TRBJ2-2	-	many	CASSRGSGTGELFF	TGTGCCAGCTCTCGGGGGTCGGGCACCGGGGAGCTGTTTTTT
TRBV29-1	TRBJ1-2	-	many	CSVVPPGARSGYTF	TGCAGCGTTGTGCCCCCAGGGGCGAGAAGCGGCTACACCTTC
TRBV19	TRBJ1-1	TRBD1	many	CASSLGTGLNTEAFF	TGTGCCAGTAGTTTAGGGACAGGGTTGAACACTGAAGCTTTCTTT
TRBV7-9	TRBJ1-2	TRBD1	few	CASSSWTGGYGYTF	TGTGCCAGCAGTTCTTGGACAGGGGGCTATGGCTACACCTTC
TRBV10-3	TRBJ1-1	TRBD1	-	CAHSQGGRGQGTEAFF	TGTGCCCATTCCCAGGGCGGGAGAGGACAGGGCACTGAAGCTTTCTTT
TRBV7-2	TRBJ1-2	-	-	CASSLAAGGPYGYTF	TGTGCCAGCAGCTTAGCGGCGGGGGGGCCCTATGGCTACACCTTC
TRBV25-1	TRBJ1-1	-	many	CASSRPGLNTEAFF	TGTGCCAGCAGTCGGCCAGGGCTGAACACTGAAGCTTTCTTT
TRBV5-1	TRBJ1-5	TRBD1	once	CASSLTTGDNQPQHF	TGCGCCAGCAGCCTAACCACAGGGGACAATCAGCCCCAGCATTTT
TRBV7-6	TRBJ1-5	-	-	CASSGVMGQPQHF	TGTGCCAGCAGCGGGGTTATGGGTCAGCCCCAGCATTTT
TRBV14	TRBJ2-6	TRBD1	-	CASSQDGQGRVGGANVLTF	TGTGCCAGCAGCCAAGATGGACAGGGACGTGTGGGTGGGGCCAACGTCCTGACTTTC
TRBV12-3/TRBV12-4	TRBJ1-2	-	-	CASSLRTVRSYTF	TGTGCCAGCAGTTTACGCACGGTTCGGAGCTACACCTTC
TRBV29-1	TRBJ2-7	TRBD2	-	CSVESGRGKYEQYF	TGCAGCGTTGAATCGGGGAGGGGAAAGTACGAGCAGTACTTC
TRBV29-1	TRBJ2-2	-	-	CSATHTGELFF	TGCAGCGCGACCCACACCGGGGAGCTGTTTTTT
TRBV11-2	TRBJ2-5	-	many	CASSLAEGSLGTQYF	TGTGCCAGCAGCCTAGCAGAGGGGTCACTGGGGACCCAGTACTTC
TRBV14	TRBJ2-2	TRBD2	-	CASSQTSGQARTGELFF	TGTGCCAGCAGCCAAACTAGCGGGCAGGCTCGAACCGGGGAGCTGTTTTTT
TRBV14	TRBJ2-6	TRBD1	many	CASSRVGGNISGANVLTF	TGTGCCAGCAGCCGAGTAGGGGGCAACATCTCTGGGGCCAACGTCCTGACTTTC
TRBV7-9	TRBJ1-6	-	many	CASSLEQPNSPLHF	TGTGCCAGCAGCTTAGAACAGCCTAATTCACCCCTCCACTTT
TRBV4-3	TRBJ2-2	-	-	CASSQMRGGTGELFF	TGCGCCAGCAGCCAAATGAGGGGGGGCACCGGGGAGCTGTTTTTT
TRBV12-3/TRBV12-4	TRBJ2-7	TRBD2	few	CASSLGAGRRVHEQYF	TGTGCCAGCAGCCTAGGAGCGGGACGGCGTGTCCACGAGCAGTACTTC
TRBV15	TRBJ2-5	-	-	CATSRAGGYQETQYF	TGTGCCACCAGCAGGGCCGGGGGATACCAAGAGACCCAGTACTTC
TRBV20-1	TRBJ2-5	TRBD1	-	CSARGTGAETQYF	TGCAGTGCTAGAGGGACAGGGGCAGAGACCCAGTACTTC
TRBV20-1	TRBJ1-1	-	-	CSATDPLNTEAFF	TGCAGTGCTACCGACCCCTTGAACACTGAAGCTTTCTTT
TRBV7-6	TRBJ1-5	-	-	CASSLGVLGNQPQHF	TGTGCCAGCAGCTTAGGAGTTTTAGGGAATCAGCCCCAGCATTTT
TRBV20-1	TRBJ2-7	-	many	CSAREEQYF	TGCAGTGCTAGAGAGGAGCAGTACTTC
TRBV2	TRBJ2-6	TRBD1	-	CASCPGGTGDSSGANVLTF	TGTGCCAGCTGCCCCGGCGGGACAGGGGACTCCTCTGGGGCCAACGTCCTGACTTTC
TRBV7-7	TRBJ2-5	-	few	CASSPTGHAEETQYF	TGTGCTAGCAGCCCCACAGGGCACGCCGAAGAGACCCAGTACTTC
TRBV7-2	TRBJ1-5	TRBD1	-	CASSKTGYGQPQHF	TGTGCCAGCAGCAAGACAGGGTACGGTCAGCCCCAGCATTTT
TRBV19	TRBJ1-4	-	-	CASRGQTNEKLFF	TGTGCCAGTAGAGGGCAGACTAATGAAAAACTGTTTTTT
TRBV29-1	TRBJ2-2	TRBD1	-	CSVRQGPGELFF	TGCAGCGTCAGACAGGGGCCCGGGGAGCTGTTTTTT
TRBV28	TRBJ2-7	-	-	CASSPWYVDEQYF	TGTGCCAGCAGTCCCTGGTACGTCGACGAGCAGTACTTC
TRBV25-1	TRBJ1-4	-	many	CASSRGNEKLFF	TGTGCCAGCAGTCGGGGGAATGAAAAACTGTTTTTT
TRBV5-1	TRBJ1-2	-	-	CASSLGTADGYTF	TGCGCCAGCAGCTTGGGGACAGCTGACGGCTACACCTTC
TRBV29-1	TRBJ2-7	-	few	CSVVAASSYEQYF	TGCAGCGTTGTTGCGGCGAGCTCCTACGAGCAGTACTTC
TRBV6-1	TRBJ1-5	-	many	CASSEALAGGNQPQHF	TGTGCCAGCAGTGAAGCGCTGGCAGGGGGCAATCAGCCCCAGCATTTT
TRBV2	TRBJ1-4	TRBD1	-	CACSVAGTANEKLFF	TGTGCCTGCAGTGTCGCCGGGACAGCTAATGAAAAACTGTTTTTT
TRBV7-8	TRBJ2-7	TRBD2	-	CASSTRLAGGYEQYF	TGTGCCAGCAGCACAAGACTAGCGGGAGGATACGAGCAGTACTTC
TRBV10-3	TRBJ1-1	-	-	CAIAFSLLAEAFF	TGTGCCATCGCTTTCAGCCTTTTGGCTGAAGCTTTCTTT
TRBV20-1	TRBJ1-2	-	-	CSAYTREGYTF	TGCAGTGCTTATACCCGGGAGGGCTACACCTTC
TRBV12-5	TRBJ2-2	-	-	CASGLFDQEIGELFF	TGTGCTAGTGGTTTGTTCGACCAAGAGATCGGGGAGCTGTTTTTT
TRBV29-1	TRBJ1-5	-	-	CSVGTRVTAQHF	TGCAGCGTCGGGACCCGGGTAACGGCCCAGCATTTT
TRBV11-2	TRBJ1-5	-	many	CASSVDTNQPQHF	TGTGCCAGCAGCGTCGACACCAATCAGCCCCAGCATTTT
TRBV9	TRBJ1-1	-	many	CASSRTPTHMNTEAFF	TGTGCCAGCAGCCGAACCCCGACCCACATGAACACTGAAGCTTTCTTT
TRBV10-3	TRBJ1-6	-	-	CATRVTNSPLHF	TGTGCCACCAGGGTGACTAATTCACCCCTCCACTTT